Below, 18 T cell receptor beta chains from the same sample are listed, as sequenced in a study of cytomegalovirus exposure and HLA in healthy donors (dated by TCRdb to about 2017). The receptor library was made with the immunoSEQ multiplex PCR assay. For the multiplex PCR, a mixture combining 60 forward primers for TCR Vbeta segments and 13 reverse primers for TCR Jbeta segments was used. TCRdb took over this immuneACCESS table, retaining in-frame rearrangements with V and J assigned. Such tables are incomplete; in checked studies, under half of the missing clones stem from an unresolved V gene, and the remainder is unexplained. This sample's table contains some 120,000 clones. The top ten hold 2.5% to 3% of the sample. The sample was PBMCs. The source is a man aged 25 to 40 in good health and CMV-seronegative.

The rearrangement joins TRBV7-2 to TRBJ2-7, with a possible D match to TRBD1 (5 bases). From germline, CDR1 is SGHTA and CDR2 FQGNSA. This CDR3 is 13 amino acids long. V lost 1 base and J 2 bases, leaving 6 bases between the germline ends. The CDR3, as DNA: TGTGCCAGCAGCTTAGAGGACACCTACGAGCAGTACTTC. It is translated as CASSLEDTYEQYF.

V gene TRBV30 combines with J gene TRBJ1-1, with 8 bases fitting TRBD1. The V gene end was trimmed by 4 bases and the J gene end by 5 bases; junction bases not matched to a gene: 3. CDR3 size: 12 residues. Per germline, CDR1 GTSNPN and CDR2 SVGIG (reference sequence). The CDR3 coding sequence is TGTGCCTGGACAGGGGGCTGGACTGAAGCTTTCTTT. This encodes CAWTGGWTEAFF.

CDR3 DNA: TGTGCCAGCAGTTGGAGCGGGAGGGCCCAACCAGCAAATGAGCAGTTCTTC. It translates to CASSWSGRAQPANEQFF. The chain has TRBV27 and TRBJ2-1; 10 bases align to TRBD2. J was trimmed by 7 bases and V by 4 bases; bases with no gene match: 13. The length of the CDR3 is 17 residues. The germline gives CDR1 MNHEY, CDR2 SMNVEV (reference sequence).

The gene calls are TRBV29-1 and TRBJ1-5; 7 bases match TRBD1. CDR3 length equals 13 residues. V was clipped by 6 bases and J by 3 bases; unmatched bases: 5. CDR1 is SQVTM, CDR2 ANQGSEA, per germline. CDR3 nucleotide sequence: TGCAGCGTAGTGGACAGGCTCAATCAGCCCCAGCATTTT. Encoded protein: CSVVDRLNQPQHF.

V gene TRBV30 combines with J gene TRBJ2-1, with 7 bases identical to TRBD1. There are 15 residues in the CDR3. From germline, CDR1 is GTSNPN and CDR2 SVGIG (reference sequence). V dropped 3 bases and J dropped 2; count of bases not matched to a gene: 7. This CDR3 reads CAWSRGQSTYNEQFF. The CDR3 coding sequence is TGTGCCTGGAGCCGGGGACAGTCGACCTACAATGAGCAGTTCTTC.

V is TRBV19 and J is TRBJ1-2; tentative D call: TRBD1 (6 bases). CDR1 is LNHDA, CDR2 SQIVND, per germline (reference sequence). This CDR3 region has 14 residues. V gave up 3 bases and J gave up 6 bases, with 14 bases separating them. The CDR3 region has the DNA TGTGCCAGTAGTATTACAGGGCCAAACCATGGCTACACCTTC. Translated: CASSITGPNHGYTF. Based on the CDR3 plus reference TRBV19 and TRBJ1-2, the full variable domain is DGGITQSPKYLFRKEGQNVTLSCEQNLNHDAMYWYRQDPGQGLRLIYYSQIVNDFQKGDIAEGYSVSREKKESFPLTVTSAQKNPTAFYLCASSITGPNHGYTFGSGTRLTVV.

V usage is TRBV30 and J usage is TRBJ2-2, with 10 bases matching TRBD1. With V trimmed by 5 bases and J by 0 bases, 3 bases remained unmatched. The CDR3 runs to 15 residues. CDR1 is GTSNPN, CDR2 SVGIG, per germline (reference sequence). CDR3: CAWRTGGSNTGELFF. CDR3 DNA: TGTGCCTGGCGGACAGGGGGATCGAACACCGGGGAGCTGTTTTTT.

Points on this clone: Germline is not matched at one junction end, which may reflect a read error. The CDR3 coding sequence is TGTGCCAGCAGTAACTCTGACACAGGGGGCGCTGAGACCCAGTACTTC. Translating gives CASSNSDTGGAETQYF. This rearrangement joins TRBV6-5 to TRBJ2-5, with 9 bases aligning to TRBD1. Germline V gives CDR1 MNHEY, CDR2 SVGAGI. This CDR3 is built from 16 residues.

The genes are TRBV29-1 and TRBJ2-1; tentative D call: TRBD1 (5 bases). The CDR3 totals 14 residues. Between the trimmed V and J ends, which lost 7 bases and 1 base, there was a span of 14 bases. The V gene's germline CDR1 is SQVTM and CDR2 ANQGSEA. CDR3 sequence reads: CSGTHEESYNEQFF. Here the CDR3 DNA reads TGCAGCGGGACACACGAAGAGTCCTACAATGAGCAGTTCTTC.

The V call is TRBV5-1, the J call TRBJ2-7; D gene uncertain. The CDR3 sequence is 15 residues long. Trimming removed 0 bases from V and 1 base from J, with 11 bases in between. The germline gives CDR1 SGHRS, CDR2 YFSETQ. CDR3 loop: CASSLVRSPSYEQYF. The CDR3 DNA reads TGCGCCAGCAGCTTGGTCCGGTCTCCGTCCTACGAGCAGTACTTC.

V usage is TRBV7-2 and J usage is TRBJ1-1, with unresolved D. The V end was cut by 1 base, the J end by 10 bases, with 16 bases between. The CDR3 is 14 residues long. CDR1 SGHTA and CDR2 FQGNSA come from the germline V gene. The CDR3 region is CASSLGDNTPRAFF. As DNA, the CDR3 is TGTGCCAGCAGCTTAGGAGACAACACGCCGCGAGCTTTCTTT. Complete variable domain (other parts from reference TRBV7-2 and TRBJ1-1): GAGVSQSPSNKVTEKGKDVELRCDPISGHTALYWYRQSLGQGLEFLIYFQGNSAPDKSGLPSDRFSAERTGGSVSTLTIQRTQQEDSAVYLCASSLGDNTPRAFFGQGTRLTVV.

The chain employs TRBV28 and TRBJ1-1, with TRBD1 as a possible D gene (6 bases). V lost 5 bases and J 4 bases, leaving 8 bases between the germline ends. The CDR3 is made up of 12 amino acids. Germline V gene lookup returns CDR1 MDHEN and CDR2 SYDVKM. The CDR3 nucleotides are TGTGCCAGCAGTACACAGGGCACTGAAGCTTTCTTT. This codes for CASSTQGTEAFF.

The V and J genes are TRBV29-1 and TRBJ2-3; 13 nucleotides align to TRBD2. Germline-derived CDR1 and CDR2 are SQVTM and ANQGSEA. The length of the CDR3 is 16 residues. Trimming cost V 5 bases and J 5 bases; bases outside gene matches: 10. CDR3 DNA: TGCAGCGTTTGGGACCGGACTAGCGGGAGTCAAGATACGCAGTATTTT. It specifies CSVWDRTSGSQDTQYF.

This chain uses TRBV5-4 with TRBJ2-3; perhaps TRBD1 as D (6 bases). V shed 4 bases and J shed 1 base, with 13 bases lying between them. CDR3 length equals 15 residues. Germline V gene data show CDR1 as SGHNT and CDR2 as YYREEE (reference sequence). Here the CDR3 reads CASSARDTGTDTQYF. The CDR3 DNA reads as TGTGCCAGCAGCGCCCGGGACACCGGCACAGATACGCAGTATTTT.

This chain joins TRBV28 and TRBJ1-4; D call uncertain. Germline V CDR1 and CDR2: MDHEN, SYDVKM. V lost 10 bases and J 3 bases, leaving 9 bases between the germline ends. The length of the CDR3 is 12 residues. CDR3 DNA: TGTGCCACCAACGGGGCTAATGAAAAACTGTTTTTT. Protein product: CATNGANEKLFF.

The CDR3 DNA reads as TGTGCCAGCAGCTTTGGAGACAGCTACACCGGGGAGCTGTTTTTT. Its protein is CASSFGDSYTGELFF. The rearrangement joins TRBV11-1 to TRBJ2-2; tentatively, D is TRBD1 (5 bases). Deletions cut 3 bases from V and 3 bases from J, with 11 bases between. This CDR3 contains 15 residues. Germline values: CDR1 SGHAT, CDR2 FQDESV (reference sequence).

The chain employs TRBV13 and TRBJ2-7; 8 nucleotides line up with TRBD2. This CDR3 comprises 15 residues. V lost 5 bases to trimming and J lost 0 bases; unmatched junction nucleotides: 6. Germline V gene sequence: CDR1 PRHDT, CDR2 FYEKMQ (reference sequence). DNA of the CDR3: TGTGCCAGCAGCCCCGGGAGGGAGAGCTCCTACGAGCAGTACTTC. Translation gives CASSPGRESSYEQYF.

The rearrangement joins TRBV6-6 to TRBJ2-7; 7 nucleotides match TRBD1. From germline, CDR1 is MNHNY and CDR2 SVGAGI (reference sequence). The ends lost 4 bases at V and 4 bases at J; junction bases unmatched: 10. This CDR3 has 15 amino acids. CDR3 nucleotides: TGTGCCAGCAGTTCTCGCACCGGGACAGCTTACGAGCAGTACTTC. Amino acids: CASSSRTGTAYEQYF.